Given below is one TCR beta chain in context. The junction had 7 bases not matched to a gene; V was cut back by 6 bases and J by 1 base. This CDR3 comprises 15 residues. Germline loops: CDR1 ENHRY, CDR2 SYGVKD. PCR involved 60 Vbeta and 13 Jbeta primers. Produced via immunoSEQ multiplex PCR; TCRdb's table is partial and in-frame only. The top ten hold 2.5% to 3% of the sample, which has around 150,000 clones, approximately 74% seen once. The data were obtained in a study of cytomegalovirus exposure and HLA in healthy donors. The clonotype comes from a woman aged 25 to 39 in good health and CMV-seronegative. This rearrangement joins TRBV10-3 to TRBJ2-7, with TRBD2 identical over 9 bases. Sample: PBMCs. Here the CDR3 DNA reads TGTGCCATCAGCCGATCTAGCGGGAATTCCTACGAGCAGTACTTC. It is translated as CAISRSSGNSYEQYF.